This is a list of T cell receptor beta chains from one sample in a study of cytomegalovirus exposure and HLA in healthy donors. TCRdb keeps only in-frame clones here, not all; method: immunoSEQ multiplex PCR. Of around 100,000 clones listed, 81% are singletons. Input material: PBMCs. These receptors were collected from a man in his forties in good health and CMV-seropositive. The CDR3 runs from the conserved cysteine through the conserved F or W. A D gene is named only where the DNA matches it firmly. Clone size is not always given. Where it is, it says once, few, many or a class for expanded clones.

TRBJ2-1 | TRBV5-1 | NA | few | CASSSIDLDNEQFF | TGCGCCAGCAGCTCGATCGACCTAGACAATGAGCAGTTCTTC
TRBJ1-1 | TRBV29-1 | NA | NA | CSVVLGSRYQPFF | TGCAGCGTTGTCTTGGGCAGTAGGTACCAACCTTTCTTT
TRBJ2-7 | TRBV7-2 | NA | NA | CASSSRASYEQYF | TGTGCCAGCAGCTCGAGGGCTTCCTACGAGCAGTACTTC
TRBJ2-7 | TRBV19 | TRBD1 | few | CASKGPGQGASYEQYF | TGTGCCAGTAAAGGCCCGGGGCAGGGGGCCTCCTACGAGCAGTACTTC
TRBJ2-4 | TRBV15 | NA | NA | CATSRDLTDFNIQYF | TGTGCCACCAGCAGAGATCTTACAGATTTCAACATTCAGTACTTC
TRBJ2-7 | TRBV5-1 | NA | NA | CASSSLFDSPYEQYF | TGCGCCAGCAGTTCTTTATTCGACAGCCCCTACGAGCAGTACTTC
TRBJ2-7 | TRBV5-1 | NA | NA | CASSTGLIADEQYF | TGCGCCAGCAGCACGGGACTCATAGCCGACGAGCAGTACTTC
TRBJ2-2 | TRBV19 | TRBD1 | NA | CASSIDTGTVNTGELFF | TGTGCCAGTAGTATAGATACCGGGACAGTAAACACCGGGGAGCTGTTTTTT
TRBJ1-1 | TRBV5-6 | TRBD1 | NA | CASGRTGGTEAFF | TGTGCCAGCGGAAGGACAGGTGGGACTGAAGCTTTCTTT
TRBJ1-2 | TRBV30 | TRBD1 | NA | CAWRMTGPWDGYTF | TGTGCCTGGAGGATGACAGGGCCGTGGGATGGCTACACCTTC
TRBJ1-3 | TRBV6-5 | NA | NA | CASSYSWGPGNTIYF | TGTGCCAGCAGTTACTCTTGGGGCCCGGGAAACACCATATATTTT
TRBJ2-7 | TRBV9 | NA | NA | CASSVGEGTTYEQYF | TGTGCCAGCAGCGTAGGTGAGGGGACAACCTACGAGCAGTACTTC
TRBJ2-2 | TRBV6-5 | NA | NA | CASSYGRVIGELFF | TGTGCCAGCAGCTACGGGCGGGTTATCGGGGAGCTGTTTTTT
TRBJ2-1 | TRBV15 | TRBD2 | NA | CATSRERAGAVYNEQFF | TGTGCCACCAGCAGAGAAAGAGCGGGGGCCGTCTACAATGAGCAGTTCTTC
TRBJ2-1 | TRBV7-3 | TRBD2 | NA | CASSLRGGAGNEQFF | TGTGCCAGCAGCTTAAGGGGGGGAGCGGGTAATGAGCAGTTCTTC
TRBJ1-2 | TRBV5-8 | NA | NA | CASSPNRDNGYTF | TGTGCCAGCAGCCCGAACAGGGATAATGGCTACACCTTC
TRBJ1-6 | TRBV6-1 | TRBD1 | NA | CASVTGVSPLHF | TGTGCCAGCGTCACAGGGGTCTCACCCCTCCACTTT
TRBJ2-3 | TRBV30 | TRBD2 | NA | CAWRGTSGGQYTQYF | TGTGCCTGGAGGGGGACTAGCGGGGGGCAGTATACGCAGTATTTT
TRBJ2-1 | TRBV7-2 | NA | NA | CASSLGELPSYNEQFF | TGTGCCAGCAGCTTAGGGGAGTTGCCCTCCTACAATGAGCAGTTCTTC
TRBJ2-2 | TRBV14 | NA | NA | CASSQGYGTATGELFF | TGTGCCAGCAGCCAAGGTTATGGGACTGCCACCGGGGAGCTGTTTTTT
TRBJ2-7 | TRBV9 | NA | NA | CASSPPGFGHEQYF | TGTGCCAGCAGCCCGCCCGGGTTCGGCCACGAGCAGTACTTC
TRBJ2-3 | TRBV11-2 | NA | NA | CASSTGVYTDTQYF | TGTGCCAGCAGTACGGGGGTTTACACAGATACGCAGTATTTT
TRBJ1-2 | TRBV6-6 | NA | NA | CASSRGSGNYGYTF | TGTGCCAGCAGCCGGGGAAGCGGAAACTATGGCTACACCTTC
TRBJ2-1 | TRBV10-3 | NA | NA | CASTSLRVGAHEQFF | TGTGCCAGCACCTCCCTCAGGGTCGGAGCGCATGAGCAGTTCTTC
TRBJ2-2 | TRBV7-9 | TRBD2 | few | CASSYRDYNTGELFF | TGTGCCAGCAGCTACCGGGACTATAACACCGGGGAGCTGTTTTTT
TRBJ1-2 | TRBV6-5 | NA | NA | CASSSGLAHYGYTF | TGTGCCAGCAGCTCGGGACTCGCCCACTATGGCTACACCTTC
TRBJ1-1 | TRBV6-6 | NA | NA | CASSYKGKGPEAFF | TGTGCCAGCAGTTACAAGGGGAAGGGGCCTGAAGCTTTCTTT
TRBJ1-2 | TRBV5-6 | NA | NA | CASSFIAGKESYTF | TGTGCCAGCAGCTTTATAGCAGGGAAAGAGAGCTACACCTTC
TRBJ2-7 | TRBV25-1 | NA | NA | CASSEGGPTLEQYF | TGTGCCAGCAGTGAGGGGGGACCTACGTTGGAGCAGTACTTC
TRBJ1-5 | TRBV30 | TRBD1 | NA | CAWSAGTGGSLAQHF | TGTGCCTGGAGTGCCGGGACAGGGGGTTCATTGGCCCAGCATTTT
TRBJ1-3 | TRBV7-2 | NA | NA | CASSLQQGNTIYF | TGTGCCAGCAGCTTACAACAGGGAAACACCATATATTTT
TRBJ1-1 | TRBV21-1 | NA | NA | CASSNWRGPCWDTEAFF | TGTGCCAGCAGCAATTGGAGGGGACCTTGCTGGGACACTGAAGCTTTCTTT
TRBJ1-1 | TRBV11-2 | NA | NA | CASSLAGVTEAFF | TGTGCCAGCAGCTTAGCAGGGGTAACTGAAGCTTTCTTT